This T cell receptor (beta chain) stems from a study of OX40 agonist ivuxolimab in advanced cancers. Study-level background: Ivuxolimab was a fully human IgG2 agonistic monoclonal antibody targeting the costimulatory receptor OX40 (CD134). Intravenous ivuxolimab was administered to patients every 2 weeks at six dose levels: 0.01, 0.1, 0.3, 1.5, 3 and 10 mg/kg. Among the 50 to 55 dose-escalation patients, about 20 had hepatocellular carcinoma, 15 or so melanoma, 9 renal cell carcinoma and 9 head and neck cancer. In the dose-escalation cohort, around four fifths of patients were male, and the mean age was approximately 60 years with a range of 23 to 79. Patients were allowed to have had prior anti-PD-1, anti-PD-L1 or anti-CTLA-4 therapy, and 40% of the dose-escalation patients had been treated with checkpoint inhibitors. Partial responses occurred in three dose-escalation patients, of whom one had hepatocellular carcinoma and two had cutaneous melanoma. The point of sequencing TCRbeta in the periphery was to test whether ivuxolimab changed TCR sequence diversity and drove clonal T-cell expansion. The paper reports the monotherapy dose-escalation portion (N ≈ 52 patients) of the phase I ivuxolimab trial.

The trial excluded patients who had a history of autoimmune disease or who were on systemic immunosuppression. Peripheral blood for TCR sequencing was collected from all dose cohorts at baseline, on cycle 4 day 1, and on cycle 7 day 1. Samples were obtained from an open-label, multicenter, first-in-human phase I dose-escalation trial of ivuxolimab. Adults with locally advanced or metastatic melanoma, renal cell carcinoma, hepatocellular carcinoma or head and neck squamous cell carcinoma were enrolled in the trial. Before TCR sequencing, CD4+ T cells and CD8+ T cells were sorted from peripheral blood as separate populations. Concerning this clone itself: Its antigen has not been determined. No base quality values were provided; no much bigger clone lies one nucleotide off.

CDR3 length: 15 amino acids, cysteine to phenylalanine. This entry keeps only the CDR3 DNA: 45 bases, framed from base 1. For this chain, trimming is 6 bases at the V end and 6 bases at the J end, and the number of junction bases without a gene match is 6. As encoded in the germline V gene (reference sequence), CDR1 is MNHEY while CDR2 is SMNVEV. Overall study outcomes, separate from this receptor: Partial responders in the 0.1-3.0 mg/kg groups had among the lowest normalized peripheral clonal expansion, especially among CD8+ T cells. Low levels of normalized T-cell clonal expansion were also shown by some nonresponding patients. The antigen specificity of the clonally expanded peripheral T cells was not determined. At doses from 0.1 to 3.0 mg/kg, clonal expansion was seen in both CD4+ and CD8+ blood T cells between baseline and week 6. After ivuxolimab, CD8+ T cells had more expanded clones than CD4+ T cells on average.

To sequence the TCRbeta CDR3 region, genomic DNA was isolated from the sorted cells. The immunoSEQ Assay was used to sequence the TCRbeta CDR3 regions. Sourced from immuneACCESS, this table was stored by TCRdb with only in-frame sequences that have V and J called. A share of the clones is absent; for the studies checked, an unresolved V gene accounts for under half, and the remainder has no known explanation. The sample has 35,000 to 45,000 clones on record, 85% to 90% of them singletons. The top ten constitute 21% of the sample. The sequenced sample was CD4+ or CD8+ T cells sorted from blood, obtained in a trial of the OX40 agonist ivuxolimab. The sequence is built from TRBV27 and TRBJ1-5, with 12 bases matching TRBD1. The TCR comes from an adult with an advanced solid tumor such as melanoma, head and neck, liver or kidney cancer. The encoded CDR3 is CASRAGTGGAQPQHF. At the DNA level, the sequence is TGTGCCAGCAGAGCCGGGACAGGGGGCGCTCAGCCCCAGCATTTT.